A single sample gave rise to the 24 T cell receptor beta chains below, sequenced in a study of CD8+ T cells in alopecia areata. Sequencing relied on a cDNA template that was reverse transcribed from extracted RNA. Profiled with immunoSEQ multiplex PCR; TCRdb holds only in-frame clones, not every one. The sample gives 98,000 or so clones, roughly 60% of which show up once; 20% is in the top ten. Specimen: CD8+ T cells sorted from blood. Receptors originate from a human donor in good health.

This clone showed up just a few times. J is TRBJ2-5 and V is TRBV7-9, with D unresolved. CDR1 and CDR2 (germline): SEHNR, FQNEAQ (reference sequence). Trimming pared 1 base from V and 9 bases from J, leaving 15 bases between. This CDR3 has 14 residues. This CDR3 is CASSLGRTDTPQYF. The CDR3 nucleotides are TGTGCCAGCAGCTTAGGACGCACCGACACTCCCCAGTACTTC.

J is TRBJ2-7 and V is TRBV15; 9 nucleotides align to TRBD1. This CDR3 region has 15 residues. The trim removed 1 base at V and 3 bases at J, leaving 4 bases unmatched. CDR1 is LNHNV, CDR2 YYDKDF, per germline (reference sequence). CDR3 protein: CATSRGRDRDYEQYF. As DNA, the CDR3 is TGTGCCACCAGCAGAGGACGGGACAGGGACTACGAGCAGTACTTC.

The V and J genes are TRBV4-3 and TRBJ1-5; TRBD1 is a possible D gene (5 bases). V lost 0 bases to trimming and J lost 6 bases, with 12 bases between them. Germline V lookup: CDR1 LGHNA, CDR2 YSLEER. The CDR3 runs to 15 residues. CDR3 nucleotide sequence: TGCGCCAGCAGCCAAGATACGGGGGAGGTTCAGCCCCAGCATTTT. Residues: CASSQDTGEVQPQHF.

This clone was found many times. V gene TRBV11-2 combines with J gene TRBJ2-5; D may be TRBD1 (6 bases). The CDR3 covers 16 residues. Germline CDR1 SGHAT, CDR2 FQNNGV. V was shortened by 7 bases and J by 2 bases, with 20 bases between the two germline ends. CDR3 loop: CASTPYMGARQETQYF. The CDR3 DNA is TGTGCCAGCACCCCATATATGGGGGCGCGGCAAGAGACCCAGTACTTC. The variable domain in full, completed from reference TRBV11-2 and TRBJ2-5, reads EAGVAQSPRYKIIEKRQSVAFWCNPISGHATLYWYQQILGQGPKLLIQFQNNGVVDDSQLPKDRFSAERLKGVDSTLKIQPAKLEDSAVYLCASTPYMGARQETQYFGPGTRLLVL.

The CDR3 DNA reads TGCAGCGCCGAGAGCTTAAGAACTAGCGGGGGCGGCTTTTACAATGAGCAGTTCTTC. Translated: CSAESLRTSGGGFYNEQFF. This chain joins TRBV29-1 and TRBJ2-1, with 11 bases identical to TRBD2. Germline lookup yields CDR1 SQVTM and CDR2 ANQGSEA. The V and J ends lost 7 bases and 4 bases, in that order; junction bases with no gene match: 21. The length of the CDR3 is 19 residues.

The chain links TRBV4-1 to TRBJ1-2, with 12 positions matching TRBD1. The J segment lost 8 bases and the V segment lost 1 base, leaving 11 bases of the junction unmatched. The length of the CDR3 is 17 residues. Germline assignment: CDR1 MGHRA and CDR2 YSYEKL. CDR3 region: CASSQGGRDRGPRGYTF. The CDR3 bases are TGCGCCAGCAGCCAAGGTGGACGGGACAGGGGGCCGAGAGGCTACACCTTC.

This clone was found a few times. The J gene is TRBJ1-1, the V gene TRBV14; D is unresolved. The CDR3 is 13 residues long. Trimming left V 1 base short and J 7 bases short, with 10 bases between. The germline V gene has CDR1 SGHDN and CDR2 FVKESK. The CDR3 is CASSQGTEYEAFF. Here the CDR3 DNA reads TGTGCCAGCAGCCAAGGGACGGAGTATGAAGCTTTCTTT. Using reference TRBV14 and TRBJ1-1 for the parts outside the CDR3, the full variable domain is EAGVTQFPSHSVIEKGQTVTLRCDPISGHDNLYWYRRVMGKEIKFLLHFVKESKQDESGMPNNRFLAERTGGTYSTLKVQPAELEDSGVYFCASSQGTEYEAFFGQGTRLTVV.

This clone came up a few times. The CDR3: CSVPTVGGETQYF. Here the CDR3 DNA reads TGCAGCGTCCCCACCGTAGGGGGAGAGACCCAGTACTTC. The chain has TRBV29-1 and TRBJ2-5; D possibly corresponds to TRBD1 (6 bases). Germline CDR1 is SQVTM and CDR2 is ANQGSEA. There are 13 residues in the CDR3. Trimming took off 6 bases at V and 4 bases at J, with 15 bases between the two ends.

This clone was detected only a few times. A read error may produce the germline difference seen at one junction end. V gene TRBV7-7 combines with J gene TRBJ2-2; possibly TRBD2 for D (6 bases). The CDR3 extends over 14 amino acids. Germline V gene lookup returns CDR1 SSHAT and CDR2 FNYEAQ (reference sequence). For the CDR3, the DNA is TGTGCTAGCAGTGTCGCCCGGGGGACCGGGGAGCTGTTTTTT. Translating gives CASSVARGTGELFF.

The chain joins TRBV25-1 to TRBJ2-3; D possibly corresponds to TRBD2 (5 bases). Germline lookup yields CDR1 MGHDK and CDR2 SYGVNS. The CDR3 is 12 amino acids. Trimming removed 8 bases at V and 14 bases at J, with 20 bases between. The CDR3 reads CASRVGLARRYF. The DNA for the CDR3 is TGTGCCAGCCGCGTAGGACTGGCCAGGCGGTATTTT. The full variable domain, rest sourced from reference TRBV25-1 and TRBJ2-3, is EADIYQTPRYLVIGTGKKITLECSQTMGHDKMYWYQQDPGMELHLIHYSYGVNSTEKGDLSSESTVSRIRTEHFPLTLESARPSHTSQYLCASRVGLARRYFGPGTRLTVL.

J is TRBJ1-2 and V is TRBV11-2, with no clear D. V gave up 4 bases and J gave up 6 bases, with 12 bases separating them. Germline loops: CDR1 SGHAT, CDR2 FQNNGV. CDR3 length: 13 amino acids. For the CDR3, the DNA is TGTGCCAGCAGCTCCGCTGGCTTTGATGGCTACACCTTC. It translates to CASSSAGFDGYTF.

Only a few counts were recorded for this clone. The chain couples TRBV15 to TRBJ1-1; D is unresolved. The CDR3 runs to 12 residues. Per the germline V gene, CDR1 is LNHNV and CDR2 is YYDKDF (reference sequence). V was pared by 7 bases and J by 0 bases, with 6 bases between. CDR3 sequence: CATNSMNTEAFF. The CDR3 coding sequence is TGTGCCACCAACAGCATGAACACTGAAGCTTTCTTT. The entire variable domain, with the rest obtained from reference TRBV15 and TRBJ1-1, is as follows: DAMVIQNPRYQVTQFGKPVTLSCSQTLNHNVMYWYQQKSSQAPKLLFHYYDKDFNNEADTPDNFQSRRPNTSFCFLDIRSPGLGDTAMYLCATNSMNTEAFFGQGTRLTVV.

Only a few counts were recorded for this clone. The chain carries TRBV10-3 and TRBJ1-6; 8 bases map to TRBD1. This CDR3 spans 13 amino acids. V trimming: 3 bases; J trimming: 12 bases; junction bases outside the gene matches: 4. The germline V gene has CDR1 ENHRY and CDR2 SYGVKD. CDR3: CAISDRGLLPLHF. In DNA, the CDR3 is TGTGCCATCAGTGACAGGGGGCTGTTACCCCTCCACTTT.

For the CDR3, the DNA is TGTGCCAGCAGCCGGGGTGCGCTCCCCCCAGATACGCAGTATTTT. Translated: CASSRGALPPDTQYF. The chain links TRBV5-6 to TRBJ2-3, with D tentatively TRBD2 (5 bases). The CDR3 totals 15 residues. CDR1 is SGHDT, CDR2 YYEEEE, per germline. Trimming pared 4 bases from V and 4 bases from J, leaving 16 bases between. The full variable domain, completed using reference TRBV5-6 and TRBJ2-3, is DAGVTQSPTHLIKTRGQQVTLRCSPKSGHDTVSWYQQALGQGPQFIFQYYEEEERQRGNFPDRFSGHQFPNYSSELNVNALLLGDSALYLCASSRGALPPDTQYFGPGTRLTVL.

The chain uses TRBV6-1 and TRBJ2-1; 8 nucleotides align to TRBD2. The germline gives CDR1 MNHNS, CDR2 SASEGT. This CDR3 contains 15 residues. Unmatched junction bases numbered 8, after V lost 3 bases and J lost 7 bases. CDR3 nucleotides: TGTGCCAGCAGTGACTCTACGGGGGGGGCGAATGAGCAGTTCTTC. It translates to CASSDSTGGANEQFF.

The chain employs TRBV6-5 and TRBJ1-1, with D unclear. From germline, CDR1 is MNHEY and CDR2 SVGAGI. V was pared by 1 base and J by 4 bases, with 7 bases between. This CDR3 is built from 13 residues. The CDR3 spells CASSYWYSTEAFF. CDR3 nucleotides: TGTGCCAGCAGTTACTGGTACAGCACTGAAGCTTTCTTT.

The chain is built from TRBV4-2 and TRBJ1-2; TRBD1 might be the D (6 bases). The CDR3 is 13 amino acids. The germline V and J ends were trimmed by 4 bases and 4 bases, with 10 bases remaining between them. Germline CDR1 LGHNA, CDR2 YNFKEQ. CDR3 bases: TGTGCCAGCAGCCCCAGGGGAGGCTATGGCTACACCTTC. As protein: CASSPRGGYGYTF.

A single count supports this clone. This sequence joins TRBV11-2 and TRBJ1-6; TRBD1 matches at 8 bases. With V trimmed by 5 bases and J by 7 bases, 10 bases remained unmatched. Germline values: CDR1 SGHAT, CDR2 FQNNGV. The CDR3 length is 16 residues. In DNA, the CDR3 is TGTGCCAGCAGCCCGCGGACAGGGCCACTAAATTCACCCCTCCACTTT. As protein: CASSPRTGPLNSPLHF.

This sequence joins TRBV9 and TRBJ2-1; D unclear. Germline V CDR1 and CDR2: SGDLS, YYNGEE. The CDR3 has 15 residues. The V and J ends lost 0 bases and 4 bases respectively, with 11 bases between them. This CDR3 reads CASSVEYGPYNEQFF. As DNA, the CDR3 is TGTGCCAGCAGCGTAGAGTATGGGCCTTACAATGAGCAGTTCTTC.

This chain uses TRBV11-2 with TRBJ1-6; D possibly corresponds to TRBD1 (5 bases). There are 18 residues in the CDR3. Germline values: CDR1 SGHAT, CDR2 FQNNGV. Trimming removed 1 base from V and 0 bases from J, with 13 bases in between. The chain's CDR3 is CASSLVGGVSSYNSPLHF. DNA of the CDR3: TGTGCCAGCAGCTTAGTTGGAGGGGTGAGCTCCTATAATTCACCCCTCCACTTT.

V is TRBV7-2 and J is TRBJ2-7; unclear D gene. The CDR3 length is 16 residues. The germline gives CDR1 SGHTA, CDR2 FQGNSA. V was clipped by 1 base and J by 2 bases, with 15 bases between them. CDR3 amino acids: CASSLVFWKSTYEQYF. The CDR3 DNA reads as TGTGCCAGCAGCTTAGTATTCTGGAAGTCCACCTACGAGCAGTACTTC.

This CDR3 reads CASSYSDTQYF. The CDR3 bases are TGTGCCAGCAGTTACTCGGATACGCAGTATTTT. The V call is TRBV6-6, the J call TRBJ2-3; D is undetermined. The V gene's germline CDR1 is MNHNY and CDR2 SVGAGI (reference sequence). Between the trimmed V and J ends, which lost 0 bases and 6 bases, there was a span of 1 base. The CDR3 contains 11 residues.

This chain uses TRBV13 with TRBJ2-2, with no clear D. V lost 5 bases and J 4 bases, leaving 14 bases between the germline ends. CDR3 length: 15 residues. From germline, CDR1 is PRHDT and CDR2 FYEKMQ (reference sequence). CDR3 in amino acids: CASSRTPDSTGELFF. The CDR3 DNA reads TGTGCCAGCAGCCGGACCCCTGACTCCACCGGGGAGCTGTTTTTT.

The chain combines TRBV28 with TRBJ1-3; the D is unclear. Trimming took off 1 base at V and 0 bases at J, with 7 bases between the two ends. The CDR3 is made up of 15 amino acids. Germline V gives CDR1 MDHEN, CDR2 SYDVKM. The CDR3 reads CASSLSRYSGNTIYF. The DNA for the CDR3 is TGTGCCAGCAGTTTATCACGGTACTCTGGAAACACCATATATTTT.